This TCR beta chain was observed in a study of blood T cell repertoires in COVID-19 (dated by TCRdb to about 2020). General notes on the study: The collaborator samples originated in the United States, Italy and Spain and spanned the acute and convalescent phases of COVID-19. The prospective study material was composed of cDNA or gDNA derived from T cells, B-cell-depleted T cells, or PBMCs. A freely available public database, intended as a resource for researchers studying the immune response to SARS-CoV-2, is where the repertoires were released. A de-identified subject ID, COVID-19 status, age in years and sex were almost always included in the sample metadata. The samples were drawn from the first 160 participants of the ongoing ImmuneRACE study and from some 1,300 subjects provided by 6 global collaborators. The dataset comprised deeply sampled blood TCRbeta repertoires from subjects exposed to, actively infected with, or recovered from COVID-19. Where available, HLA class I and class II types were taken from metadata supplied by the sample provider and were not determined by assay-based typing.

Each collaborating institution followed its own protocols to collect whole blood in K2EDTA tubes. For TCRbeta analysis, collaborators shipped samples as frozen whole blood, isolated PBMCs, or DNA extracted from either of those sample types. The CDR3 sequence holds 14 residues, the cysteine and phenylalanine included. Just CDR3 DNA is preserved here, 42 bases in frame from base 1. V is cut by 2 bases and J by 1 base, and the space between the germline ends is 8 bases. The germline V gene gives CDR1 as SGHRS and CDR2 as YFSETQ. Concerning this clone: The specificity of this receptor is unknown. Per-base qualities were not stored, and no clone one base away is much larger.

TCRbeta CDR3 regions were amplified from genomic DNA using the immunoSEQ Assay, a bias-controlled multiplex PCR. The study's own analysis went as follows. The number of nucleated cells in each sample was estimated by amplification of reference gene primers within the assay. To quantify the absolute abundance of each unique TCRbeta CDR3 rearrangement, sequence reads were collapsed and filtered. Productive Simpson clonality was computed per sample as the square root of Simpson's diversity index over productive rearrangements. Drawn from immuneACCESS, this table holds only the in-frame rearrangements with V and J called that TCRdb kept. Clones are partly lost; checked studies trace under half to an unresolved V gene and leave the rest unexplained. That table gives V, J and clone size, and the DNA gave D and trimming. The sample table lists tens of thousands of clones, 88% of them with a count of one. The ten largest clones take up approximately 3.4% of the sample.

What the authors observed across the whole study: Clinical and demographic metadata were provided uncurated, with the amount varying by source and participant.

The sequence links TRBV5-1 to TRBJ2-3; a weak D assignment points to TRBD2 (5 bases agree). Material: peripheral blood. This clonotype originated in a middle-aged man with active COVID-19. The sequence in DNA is TGCGCCAGCAGCTTCGTTAGCGGCACAGATACGCAGTATTTT. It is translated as CASSFVSGTDTQYF.